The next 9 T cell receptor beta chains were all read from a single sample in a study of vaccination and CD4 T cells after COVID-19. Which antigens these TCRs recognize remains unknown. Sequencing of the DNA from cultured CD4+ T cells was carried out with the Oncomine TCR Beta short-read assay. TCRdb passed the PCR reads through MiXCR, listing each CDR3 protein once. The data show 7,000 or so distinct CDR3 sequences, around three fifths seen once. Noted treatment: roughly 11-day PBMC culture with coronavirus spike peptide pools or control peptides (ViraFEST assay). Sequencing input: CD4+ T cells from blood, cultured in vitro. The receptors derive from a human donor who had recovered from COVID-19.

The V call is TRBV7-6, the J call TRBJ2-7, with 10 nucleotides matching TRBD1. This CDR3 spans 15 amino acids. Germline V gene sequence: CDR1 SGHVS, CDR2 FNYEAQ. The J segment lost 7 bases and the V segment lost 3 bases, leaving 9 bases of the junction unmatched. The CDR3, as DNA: TGTGCCAGCAGCTTGACAGGGGGCGAAAGTGCGGAGCAGTACTTC. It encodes CASSLTGGESAEQYF.

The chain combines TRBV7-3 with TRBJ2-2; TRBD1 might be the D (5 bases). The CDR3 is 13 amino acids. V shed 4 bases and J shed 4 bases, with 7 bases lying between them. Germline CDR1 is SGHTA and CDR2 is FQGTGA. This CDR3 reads CASSSQATGELFF. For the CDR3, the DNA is TGTGCCAGCAGCTCACAGGCCACCGGGGAGCTGTTTTTT.

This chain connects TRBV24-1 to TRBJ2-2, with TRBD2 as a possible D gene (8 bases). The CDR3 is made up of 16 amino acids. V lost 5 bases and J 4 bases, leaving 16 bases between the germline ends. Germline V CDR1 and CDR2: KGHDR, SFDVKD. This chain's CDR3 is CATSGSGTVSTGELFF. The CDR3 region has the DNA TGTGCCACCAGTGGTAGCGGGACAGTCTCCACCGGGGAGCTGTTTTTT.

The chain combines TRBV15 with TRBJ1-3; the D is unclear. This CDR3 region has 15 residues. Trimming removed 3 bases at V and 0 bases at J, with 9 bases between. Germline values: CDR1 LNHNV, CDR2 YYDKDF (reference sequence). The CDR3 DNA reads TGTGCCACCAGCAGGGACCGATACTCTGGAAACACCATATATTTT. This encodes CATSRDRYSGNTIYF.

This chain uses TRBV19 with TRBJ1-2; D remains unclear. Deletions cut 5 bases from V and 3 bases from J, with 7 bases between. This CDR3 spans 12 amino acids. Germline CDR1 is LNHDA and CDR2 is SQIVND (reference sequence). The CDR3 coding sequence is TGTGCCAGTAGTCAAACAGACTATGGCTACACCTTC. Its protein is CASSQTDYGYTF.

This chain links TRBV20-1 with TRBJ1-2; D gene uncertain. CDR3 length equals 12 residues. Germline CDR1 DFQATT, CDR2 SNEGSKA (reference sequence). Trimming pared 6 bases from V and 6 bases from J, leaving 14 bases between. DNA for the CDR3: TGCAGTGCCTGGAGATTCGGAAATGGCTACACCTTC. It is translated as CSAWRFGNGYTF.

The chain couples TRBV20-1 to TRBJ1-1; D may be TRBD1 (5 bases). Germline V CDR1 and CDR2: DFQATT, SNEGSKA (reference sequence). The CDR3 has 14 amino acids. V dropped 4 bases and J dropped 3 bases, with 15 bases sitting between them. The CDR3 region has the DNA TGCAGTGCTACTAGGCGACTAGGGGACACTGAAGCTTTCTTT. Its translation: CSATRRLGDTEAFF.

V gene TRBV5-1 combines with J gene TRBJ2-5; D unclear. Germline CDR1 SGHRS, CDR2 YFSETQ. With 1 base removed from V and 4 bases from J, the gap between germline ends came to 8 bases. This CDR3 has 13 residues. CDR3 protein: CASSLQAAETQYF. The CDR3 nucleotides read TGCGCCAGCAGCTTGCAGGCGGCAGAGACCCAGTACTTC.

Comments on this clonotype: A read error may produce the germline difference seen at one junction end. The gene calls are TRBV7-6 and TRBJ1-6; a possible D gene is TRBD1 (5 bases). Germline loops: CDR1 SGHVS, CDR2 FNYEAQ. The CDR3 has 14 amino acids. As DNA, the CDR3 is TGTGCCAGCAGCGCGACAGTTTTTAATTCATCCCTCCACTTT. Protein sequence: CASSATVFNSSLHF.